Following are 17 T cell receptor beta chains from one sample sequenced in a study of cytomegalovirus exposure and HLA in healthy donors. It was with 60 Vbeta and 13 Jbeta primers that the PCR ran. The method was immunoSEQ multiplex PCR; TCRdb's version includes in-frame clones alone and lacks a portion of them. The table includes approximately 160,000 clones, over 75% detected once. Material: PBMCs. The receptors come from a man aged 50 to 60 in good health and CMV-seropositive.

The chain's CDR3 is CASSPISGANVLTF. In DNA, the CDR3 is TGTGCCAGCTCCCCTATCTCTGGGGCCAACGTCCTGACTTTC. The chain joins TRBV18 to TRBJ2-6; D is uncertain. Germline V lookup: CDR1 KGHSH, CDR2 LQKENI. This CDR3 has 14 amino acids. V shed 6 bases and J shed 0 bases, with 6 bases lying between them.

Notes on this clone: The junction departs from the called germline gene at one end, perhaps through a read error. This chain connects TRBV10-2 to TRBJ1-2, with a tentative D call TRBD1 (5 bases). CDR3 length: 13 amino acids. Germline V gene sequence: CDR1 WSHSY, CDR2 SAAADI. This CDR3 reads CTSSGTGDYGYTF. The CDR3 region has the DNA TGCACCAGCAGTGGGACCGGGGATTATGGCTACACCTTC.

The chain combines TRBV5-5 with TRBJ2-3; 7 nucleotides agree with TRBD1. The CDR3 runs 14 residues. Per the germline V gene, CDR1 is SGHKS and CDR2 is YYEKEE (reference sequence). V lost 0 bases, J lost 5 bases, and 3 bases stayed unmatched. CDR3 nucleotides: TGTGCCAGCAGCTTGGAGGACAGGCGAGATACGCAGTATTTT. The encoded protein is CASSLEDRRDTQYF. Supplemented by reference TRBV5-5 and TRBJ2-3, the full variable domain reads DAGVTQSPTHLIKTRGQQVTLRCSPISGHKSVSWYQQVLGQGPQFIFQYYEKEERGRGNFPDRFSARQFPNYSSELNVNALLLGDSALYLCASSLEDRRDTQYFGPGTRLTVL.

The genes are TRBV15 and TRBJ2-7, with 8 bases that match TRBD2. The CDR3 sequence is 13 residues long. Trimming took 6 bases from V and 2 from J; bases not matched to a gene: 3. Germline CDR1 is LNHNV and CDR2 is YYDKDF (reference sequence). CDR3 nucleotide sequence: TGTGCCACCAGAGATAGCGGGACCTACGAGCAGTACTTC. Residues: CATRDSGTYEQYF.

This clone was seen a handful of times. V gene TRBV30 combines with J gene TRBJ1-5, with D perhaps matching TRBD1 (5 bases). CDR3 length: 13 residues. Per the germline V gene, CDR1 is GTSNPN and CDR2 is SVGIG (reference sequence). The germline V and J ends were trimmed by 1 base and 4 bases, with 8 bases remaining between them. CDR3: CAWSEGANQPQHF. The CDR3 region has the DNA TGTGCCTGGAGTGAAGGGGCAAATCAGCCCCAGCATTTT.

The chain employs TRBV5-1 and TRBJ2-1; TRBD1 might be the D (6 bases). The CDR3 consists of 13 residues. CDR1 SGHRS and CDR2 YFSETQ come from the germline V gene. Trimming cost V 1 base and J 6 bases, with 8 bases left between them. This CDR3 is CASSLQGPNEQFF. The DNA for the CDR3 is TGCGCCAGCAGCTTGCAGGGGCCCAATGAGCAGTTCTTC.

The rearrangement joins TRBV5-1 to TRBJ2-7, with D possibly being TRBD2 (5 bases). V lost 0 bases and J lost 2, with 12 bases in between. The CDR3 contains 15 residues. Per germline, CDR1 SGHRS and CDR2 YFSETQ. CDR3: CASSLEGGPPYEQYF. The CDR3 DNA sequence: TGCGCCAGCAGCTTGGAGGGCGGGCCACCCTACGAGCAGTACTTC.

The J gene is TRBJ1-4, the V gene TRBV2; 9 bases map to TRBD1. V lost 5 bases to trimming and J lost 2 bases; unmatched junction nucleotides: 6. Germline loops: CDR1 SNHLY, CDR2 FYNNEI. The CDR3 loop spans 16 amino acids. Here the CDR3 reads CASSMDRGLTNEKLFF. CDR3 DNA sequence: TGTGCCAGCAGTATGGACAGGGGACTTACTAATGAAAAACTGTTTTTT.

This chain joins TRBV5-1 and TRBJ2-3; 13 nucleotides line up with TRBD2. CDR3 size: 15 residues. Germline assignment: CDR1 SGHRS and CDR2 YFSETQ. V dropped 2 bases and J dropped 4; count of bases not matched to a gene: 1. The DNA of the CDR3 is TGCGCCAGCAGCTTACTAGCGGGGGGGCCAGATACGCAGTATTTT. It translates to CASSLLAGGPDTQYF.

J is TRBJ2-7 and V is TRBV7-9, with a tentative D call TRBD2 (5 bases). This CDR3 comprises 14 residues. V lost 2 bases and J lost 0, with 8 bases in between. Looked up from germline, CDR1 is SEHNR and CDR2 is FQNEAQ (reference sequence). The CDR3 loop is CASSLNSDSYEQYF. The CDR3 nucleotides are TGTGCCAGCAGCTTAAATAGCGACTCCTACGAGCAGTACTTC. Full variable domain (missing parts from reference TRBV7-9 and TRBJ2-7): DTGVSQNPRHKITKRGQNVTFRCDPISEHNRLYWYRQTLGQGPEFLTYFQNEAQLEKSRLLSDRFSAERPKGSFSTLEIQRTEQGDSAMYLCASSLNSDSYEQYFGPGTRLTVT.

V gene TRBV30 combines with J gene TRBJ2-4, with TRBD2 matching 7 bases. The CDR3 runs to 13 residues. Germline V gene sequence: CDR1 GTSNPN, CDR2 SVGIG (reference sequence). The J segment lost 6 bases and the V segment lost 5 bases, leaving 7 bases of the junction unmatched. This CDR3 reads CAWETSVRNIQYF. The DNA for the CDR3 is TGTGCCTGGGAAACTAGCGTAAGAAACATTCAGTACTTC. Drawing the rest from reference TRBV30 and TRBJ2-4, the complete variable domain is SQTIHQWPATLVQPVGSPLSLECTVEGTSNPNLYWYRQAAGRGLQLLFYSVGIGQISSEVPQNLSASRPQDRQFILSSKKLLLSDSGFYLCAWETSVRNIQYFGAGTRLSVL.

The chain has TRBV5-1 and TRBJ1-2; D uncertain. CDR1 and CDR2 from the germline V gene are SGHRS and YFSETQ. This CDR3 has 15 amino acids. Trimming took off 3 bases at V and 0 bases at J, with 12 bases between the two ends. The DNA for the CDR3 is TGCGCCAGCAGCTCCGGAGGCAGCGCTAACTATGGCTACACCTTC. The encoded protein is CASSSGGSANYGYTF.

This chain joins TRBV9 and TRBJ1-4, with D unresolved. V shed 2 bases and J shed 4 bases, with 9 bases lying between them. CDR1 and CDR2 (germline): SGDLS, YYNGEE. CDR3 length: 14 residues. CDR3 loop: CASSVSDFNEKLFF. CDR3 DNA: TGTGCCAGCAGCGTTTCGGACTTTAATGAAAAACTGTTTTTT.

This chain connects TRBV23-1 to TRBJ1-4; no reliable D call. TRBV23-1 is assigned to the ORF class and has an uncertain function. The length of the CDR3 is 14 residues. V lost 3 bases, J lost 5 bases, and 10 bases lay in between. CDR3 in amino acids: CASSQWAPNEKLFF. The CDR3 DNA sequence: TGCGCCAGCAGTCAGTGGGCTCCGAATGAAAAACTGTTTTTT.

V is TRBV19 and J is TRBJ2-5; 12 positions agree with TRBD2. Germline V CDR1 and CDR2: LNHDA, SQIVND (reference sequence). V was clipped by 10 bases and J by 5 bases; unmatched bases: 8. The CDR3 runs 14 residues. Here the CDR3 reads CATGLAGTLETQYF. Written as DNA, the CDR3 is TGTGCCACCGGACTAGCGGGGACCTTGGAGACCCAGTACTTC. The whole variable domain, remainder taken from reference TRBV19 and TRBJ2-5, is DGGITQSPKYLFRKEGQNVTLSCEQNLNHDAMYWYRQDPGQGLRLIYYSQIVNDFQKGDIAEGYSVSREKKESFPLTVTSAQKNPTAFYLCATGLAGTLETQYFGPGTRLLVL.

CDR3 sequence (DNA): TGTGCCAGCAGCTTGGACGGGACAGGGGATCGAGGTCAGCCCCAGCATTTT. Translated, it gives CASSLDGTGDRGQPQHF. The rearrangement joins TRBV5-8 to TRBJ1-5; the match to TRBD1 covers 10 bases. Germline assignment: CDR1 SGHTS and CDR2 YDEGEE. This CDR3 has 17 amino acids. J gave up 6 bases and V 0 bases, and 9 bases lay outside the gene matches. Variable domain in full (rest from reference TRBV5-8 and TRBJ1-5): EAGVTQSPTHLIKTRGQQATLRCSPISGHTSVYWYQQALGLGLQFLLWYDEGEERNRGNFPPRFSGRQFPNYSSELNVNALELEDSALYLCASSLDGTGDRGQPQHFGDGTRLSIL.

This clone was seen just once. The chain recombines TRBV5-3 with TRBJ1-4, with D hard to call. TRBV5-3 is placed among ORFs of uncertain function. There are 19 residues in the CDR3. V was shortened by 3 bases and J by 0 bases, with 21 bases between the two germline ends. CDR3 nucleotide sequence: TGTGCCAGAAGCTGGGAGAGGAGGCCATTAAATGCAACTAATGAAAAACTGTTTTTT. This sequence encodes CARSWERRPLNATNEKLFF.